These 27 T cell receptor beta chains were all obtained from the same sample, sequenced in a study of PD-1 blockade in classical Hodgkin lymphoma. Here immunoSEQ multiplex PCR was the method, and the copy in TCRdb shows in-frame clones only, minus some. Among more than 140,000 clones listed, around four fifths were seen once. Patients all relapsed after autologous stem cell transplantation, and there was variation in brentuximab vedotin exposure. The sample was peripheral blood mononuclear cells (PBMCs), taken before the second cycle of nivolumab. These receptor sequences come from a human donor with classical Hodgkin lymphoma.

The chain couples TRBV19 to TRBJ2-1; D is uncertain. This CDR3 spans 14 amino acids. The germline V gene encodes CDR1 LNHDA and CDR2 SQIVND (reference sequence). Deletions cut 7 bases from V and 0 bases from J, with 10 bases between. The CDR3: CASKRAHSYNEQFF. CDR3 DNA sequence: TGTGCCAGTAAAAGGGCCCACTCCTACAATGAGCAGTTCTTC.

For the CDR3, the DNA is TGCGCCAGCAGCTCCCTCGTCGGTACAGATACGCAGTATTTT. Translation gives CASSSLVGTDTQYF. This rearrangement joins TRBV5-1 to TRBJ2-3; no definite D call. The germline V gene encodes CDR1 SGHRS and CDR2 YFSETQ. There are 14 residues in the CDR3. V was clipped by 3 bases and J by 3 bases, with 11 bases between them.

This clone was recorded a few times. This rearrangement joins TRBV18 to TRBJ1-3; D gene unclear. The CDR3 consists of 16 residues. Per germline, CDR1 KGHSH and CDR2 LQKENI. Trimming removed 4 bases from V and 0 bases from J, with 13 bases in between. CDR3 loop: CASSQEATFSGNTIYF. The CDR3 nucleotides read TGTGCCAGCTCACAAGAGGCTACCTTCTCTGGAAACACCATATATTTT.

The chain employs TRBV19 and TRBJ2-3; D is perhaps TRBD2 (6 bases). The CDR3 sequence is 15 residues long. V lost 3 bases and J lost 3, with 13 bases in between. Germline CDR1 is LNHDA and CDR2 is SQIVND (reference sequence). Here the CDR3 reads CASSIAGRTTDTQYF. As DNA, the CDR3 is TGTGCCAGTAGTATCGCAGGGAGGACGACAGATACGCAGTATTTT.

This chain joins TRBV21-1 and TRBJ2-7; no check of the table's D call, TRBD2, against the DNA was made. TRBV21-1 is flagged as a pseudogene. The CDR3 is 13 residues long. The CDR3: CANRSGSSYEQYF. CDR3 in DNA: TGTGCCAACCGTAGCGGGAGCTCCTACGAGCAGTACTTC.

The chain has TRBV11-1 and TRBJ1-2; unclear D gene. The germline V gene has CDR1 SGHAT and CDR2 FQDESV (reference sequence). This CDR3 region has 13 residues. Trimming took 0 bases from V and 2 from J, leaving 4 bases between them. For the CDR3, the DNA is TGTGCCAGCAGCTTAGCGGGAAACTATGGCTACACCTTC. Protein: CASSLAGNYGYTF. The full variable domain, completed using reference TRBV11-1 and TRBJ1-2, is EAEVAQSPRYKITEKSQAVAFWCDPISGHATLYWYRQILGQGPELLVQFQDESVVDDSQLPKDRFSAERLKGVDSTLKIQPAELGDSAMYLCASSLAGNYGYTFGSGTRLTVV.

This chain links TRBV27 with TRBJ2-7, with D unresolved. Germline V gene sequence: CDR1 MNHEY, CDR2 SMNVEV (reference sequence). V was shortened by 3 bases and J by 0 bases, with 18 bases between the two germline ends. The CDR3 sequence is 17 residues long. CDR3 in amino acids: CASSLVWSGVSSYEQYF. The CDR3 bases are TGTGCCAGCAGTTTGGTATGGTCTGGCGTTAGCTCCTACGAGCAGTACTTC.

The rearrangement joins TRBV2 to TRBJ1-3; a possible D gene is TRBD1 (5 bases). V lost 2 bases and J 1 base, leaving 9 bases between the germline ends. Germline CDR1 reads SNHLY; CDR2 reads FYNNEI. This CDR3 has 15 residues. The CDR3 sequence: CASSENGGSGNTIYF. The DNA for the CDR3 is TGTGCCAGCAGTGAAAATGGGGGGTCTGGAAACACCATATATTTT. Filled out from reference TRBV2 and TRBJ1-3, the complete variable domain reads EPEVTQTPSHQVTQMGQEVILRCVPISNHLYFYWYRQILGQKVEFLVSFYNNEISEKSEIFDDQFSVERPDGSNFTLKIRSTKLEDSAMYFCASSENGGSGNTIYFGEGSWLTVV.

The chain couples TRBV5-8 to TRBJ1-2; D gene uncertain. Germline values: CDR1 SGHTS, CDR2 YDEGEE. The CDR3 is 15 residues long. V was trimmed by 4 bases and J by 8 bases, leaving 21 bases between them. The CDR3 reads CASSPDGSWLRGYTF. The CDR3 DNA follows: TGTGCCAGCAGCCCCGACGGTTCATGGCTACGAGGCTACACCTTC.

This clone was picked up a small number of times. V and J are TRBV19 and TRBJ1-5, with 9 bases lining up with TRBD1. The CDR3 has 16 residues. Germline V gene lookup returns CDR1 LNHDA and CDR2 SQIVND (reference sequence). The V and J ends lost 9 bases and 4 bases, in that order; junction bases with no gene match: 13. CDR3: CASHRTGEDGNQPQHF. CDR3 DNA sequence: TGTGCCAGCCACAGGACAGGGGAGGATGGGAATCAGCCCCAGCATTTT.

The chain recombines TRBV6-5 with TRBJ2-3, with 8 bases fitting TRBD2. This CDR3 region has 14 residues. After removal of 6 bases from V and 4 bases from J, the junction contained 6 bases not matched to a gene. CDR1 and CDR2 from the germline V gene are MNHEY and SVGAGI. The CDR3 bases are TGTGCCAGCAGGTACCCCGGGGGGGCAGATACGCAGTATTTT. This translates into CASRYPGGADTQYF.

The chain carries TRBV4-3 and TRBJ2-7; 7 bases map to TRBD2. Trimming took 3 bases from V and 2 from J; bases not matched to a gene: 10. This CDR3 spans 16 amino acids. Germline V gives CDR1 LGHNA, CDR2 YSLEER. CDR3 protein: CASSQLPSGGAYEQYF. CDR3 sequence (DNA): TGCGCCAGCAGCCAGCTCCCTAGCGGAGGGGCCTACGAGCAGTACTTC.

This sequence joins TRBV18 and TRBJ1-2; D is uncertain. This CDR3 has 11 amino acids. Trimming took 6 bases from V and 5 from J, leaving 7 bases between them. Germline loops: CDR1 KGHSH, CDR2 LQKENI. CDR3 sequence (DNA): TGTGCCAGCTCGGGTATTTATGGCTACACCTTC. It specifies CASSGIYGYTF.

V gene TRBV27 combines with J gene TRBJ2-2, with D perhaps TRBD1 (6 bases). The ends were cut back, 11 bases at V and 4 bases at J, with 17 bases in the middle. Germline V gives CDR1 MNHEY, CDR2 SMNVEV (reference sequence). CDR3 length equals 14 residues. The CDR3 protein is CASQGRPRTGELFF. CDR3 DNA: TGTGCCTCCCAGGGGCGGCCACGCACCGGGGAGCTGTTTTTT.

The genes are TRBV7-9 and TRBJ2-1; the D is unclear. The germline V gene encodes CDR1 SEHNR and CDR2 FQNEAQ (reference sequence). The ends were cut back, 3 bases at V and 7 bases at J, with 7 bases in the middle. The CDR3 runs to 12 residues. The CDR3 sequence: CASSFPGNEQFF. CDR3 nucleotides: TGTGCCAGCAGCTTCCCTGGTAATGAGCAGTTCTTC.

This clone turned up a few times. The V and J genes are TRBV11-1 and TRBJ2-5, with 10 bases that match TRBD1. This CDR3 has 15 residues. Germline lookup yields CDR1 SGHAT and CDR2 FQDESV (reference sequence). J was trimmed by 4 bases and V by 4 bases; bases with no gene match: 6. The CDR3 region has the DNA TGTGCCAGCAGCTCCGGACAGGGGGAAGGAGAGACCCAGTACTTC. The encoded protein is CASSSGQGEGETQYF.

This clone was picked up a small number of times. The chain recombines TRBV18 with TRBJ1-5, with D maybe TRBD1 (5 bases). Germline CDR1 and CDR2: KGHSH and LQKENI. Trimming pared 3 bases from V and 6 bases from J, leaving 12 bases between. There are 14 residues in the CDR3. CDR3 residues: CASSPGATSQPQHF. CDR3 DNA: TGTGCCAGCTCACCCGGGGCTACTAGTCAGCCCCAGCATTTT. Drawing the rest from reference TRBV18 and TRBJ1-5, the complete variable domain is NAGVMQNPRHLVRRRGQEARLRCSPMKGHSHVYWYRQLPEEGLKFMVYLQKENIIDESGMPKERFSAEFPKEGPSILRIQQVVRGDSAAYFCASSPGATSQPQHFGDGTRLSIL.

The chain couples TRBV7-3 to TRBJ2-6; a possible D gene is TRBD2 (5 bases). CDR3 length equals 16 residues. Between the trimmed V and J ends, which lost 0 bases and 1 base, there was a span of 7 bases. CDR1 is SGHTA and CDR2 is FQGTGA in the germline V gene. CDR3 protein: CASSLTGGSGANVLTF. Written as DNA, the CDR3 is TGTGCCAGCAGCTTAACTGGAGGATCTGGGGCCAACGTCCTGACTTTC.

This clone was seen once. This chain connects TRBV7-2 to TRBJ1-1; D is possibly TRBD1 (5 bases). V was shortened by 5 bases and J by 5 bases, with 21 bases between the two germline ends. CDR1 SGHTA and CDR2 FQGNSA come from the germline V gene. CDR3 size: 16 residues. The CDR3 spells CASSPGGFRGYTEAFF. Written as DNA, the CDR3 is TGTGCCAGCAGCCCTGGGGGATTCAGAGGGTATACTGAAGCTTTCTTT.

The gene calls are TRBV13 and TRBJ2-3, with 7 bases lining up with TRBD2. The ends lost 2 bases at V and 8 bases at J; junction bases unmatched: 10. The germline V gene encodes CDR1 PRHDT and CDR2 FYEKMQ (reference sequence). The CDR3 is 15 amino acids. The CDR3 spells CASSLRVGRAVTQYF. The CDR3 nucleotides are TGTGCCAGCAGCTTACGGGTTGGGAGGGCTGTTACGCAGTATTTT.

The V gene is TRBV9, the J gene TRBJ1-1; possibly TRBD1 for D (6 bases). The CDR3 is made up of 15 amino acids. Trimming pared 0 bases from V and 1 base from J, leaving 10 bases between. Germline-derived CDR1 and CDR2 are SGDLS and YYNGEE. Here the CDR3 DNA reads TGTGCCAGCAGCGTAGTACAGGGATCGAACACTGAAGCTTTCTTT. Protein product: CASSVVQGSNTEAFF.

V is TRBV18 and J is TRBJ2-5; either TRBD1 or TRBD2 may supply D (5 bases each). This CDR3 is 13 amino acids long. Trimming removed 5 bases at V and 3 bases at J, with 10 bases between. The germline V gene has CDR1 KGHSH and CDR2 LQKENI. CDR3 loop: CASSEGREETQYF. As DNA, the CDR3 is TGTGCCAGCTCAGAGGGCAGGGAAGAGACCCAGTACTTC.

This clone came up a few times. This chain uses TRBV18 with TRBJ2-3; D is ambiguous. The CDR3 consists of 13 residues. V dropped 0 bases and J dropped 6 bases, with 7 bases sitting between them. Germline-derived CDR1 and CDR2 are KGHSH and LQKENI. CDR3 nucleotides: TGTGCCAGCTCACCACCTTCCGAGGATACGCAGTATTTT. Translation gives CASSPPSEDTQYF. Combining the CDR3 with reference TRBV18 and TRBJ2-3 gives the whole variable domain NAGVMQNPRHLVRRRGQEARLRCSPMKGHSHVYWYRQLPEEGLKFMVYLQKENIIDESGMPKERFSAEFPKEGPSILRIQQVVRGDSAAYFCASSPPSEDTQYFGPGTRLTVL.

A few counts support this clone. The V gene is TRBV2, the J gene TRBJ2-3; weak D call: TRBD2 (6 bases). The germline V and J ends were trimmed by 1 base and 9 bases, with 8 bases remaining between them. CDR1 is SNHLY, CDR2 FYNNEI, per germline. The CDR3 runs 12 residues. The DNA of the CDR3 is TGTGCCAGCAGTGAAGGGGCGGGGACGCAGTATTTT. Its protein is CASSEGAGTQYF.

The chain combines TRBV27 with TRBJ2-4; the D gene is possibly TRBD2 (5 bases). The germline V and J ends were trimmed by 2 bases and 0 bases, with 11 bases remaining between them. Germline V gene data show CDR1 as MNHEY and CDR2 as SMNVEV (reference sequence). The CDR3 has 16 amino acids. The CDR3 DNA reads TGTGCCAGCAGTTTACTCGGGGTCCTAGCCAAAAACATTCAGTACTTC. Translating it yields CASSLLGVLAKNIQYF.

The chain joins TRBV11-2 to TRBJ2-1; unclear D gene. CDR1 is SGHAT and CDR2 is FQNNGV in the germline V gene. Between the trimmed V and J ends, which lost 5 bases and 4 bases, there was a span of 3 bases. The CDR3 length is 11 residues. This CDR3 is CASSPYNEQFF. The CDR3 DNA follows: TGTGCCAGCAGCCCGTACAATGAGCAGTTCTTC.

A few counts support this clone. The J gene is TRBJ2-5, the V gene TRBV5-1; weak D call: TRBD2 (6 bases). CDR3 length equals 14 residues. CDR1 and CDR2 (germline): SGHRS, YFSETQ. V was cut by 4 bases and J by 5 bases, with 15 bases left in between. CDR3 DNA: TGCGCCAGCAGCAACCCCCAGGGAGGCGAGACCCAGTACTTC. The encoded protein is CASSNPQGGETQYF.